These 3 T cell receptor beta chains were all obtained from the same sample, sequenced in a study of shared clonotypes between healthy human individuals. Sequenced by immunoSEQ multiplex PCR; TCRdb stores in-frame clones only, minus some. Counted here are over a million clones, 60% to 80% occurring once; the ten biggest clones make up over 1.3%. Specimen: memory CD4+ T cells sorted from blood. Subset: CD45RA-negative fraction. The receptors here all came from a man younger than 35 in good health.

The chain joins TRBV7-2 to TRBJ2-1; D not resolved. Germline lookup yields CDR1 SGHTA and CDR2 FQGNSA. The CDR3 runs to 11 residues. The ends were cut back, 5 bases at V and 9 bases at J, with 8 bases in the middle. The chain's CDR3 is CASSASAEQFF. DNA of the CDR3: TGTGCCAGCAGCGCTAGTGCTGAGCAGTTCTTC.

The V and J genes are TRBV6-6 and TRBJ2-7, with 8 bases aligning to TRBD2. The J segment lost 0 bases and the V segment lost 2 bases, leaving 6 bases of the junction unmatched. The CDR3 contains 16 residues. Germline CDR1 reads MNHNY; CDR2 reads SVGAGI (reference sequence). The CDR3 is CASSYVTSGRSYEQYF. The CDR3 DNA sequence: TGTGCCAGCAGTTACGTCACTAGCGGCCGCTCCTACGAGCAGTACTTC.

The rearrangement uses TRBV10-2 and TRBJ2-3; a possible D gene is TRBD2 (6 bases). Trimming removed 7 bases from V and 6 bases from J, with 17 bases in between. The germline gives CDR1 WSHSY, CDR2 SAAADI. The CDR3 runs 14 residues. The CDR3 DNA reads TGCGCCAGCAAGGGACTCCCCGAGGCCGATACGCAGTATTTT. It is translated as CASKGLPEADTQYF.